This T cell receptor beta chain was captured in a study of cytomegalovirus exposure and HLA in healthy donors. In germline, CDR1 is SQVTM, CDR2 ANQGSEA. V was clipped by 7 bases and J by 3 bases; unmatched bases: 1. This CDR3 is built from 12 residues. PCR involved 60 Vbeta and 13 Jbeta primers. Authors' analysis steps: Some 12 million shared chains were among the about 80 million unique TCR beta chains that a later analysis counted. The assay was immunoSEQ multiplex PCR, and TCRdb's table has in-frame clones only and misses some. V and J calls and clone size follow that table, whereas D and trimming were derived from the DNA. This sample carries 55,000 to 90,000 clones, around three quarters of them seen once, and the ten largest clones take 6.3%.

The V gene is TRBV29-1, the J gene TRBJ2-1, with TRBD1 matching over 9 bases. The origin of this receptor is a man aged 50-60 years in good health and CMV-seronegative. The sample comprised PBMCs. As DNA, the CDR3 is TGCAGCGGGGGACAGGGCTACAATGAGCAGTTCTTC. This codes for CSGGQGYNEQFF.